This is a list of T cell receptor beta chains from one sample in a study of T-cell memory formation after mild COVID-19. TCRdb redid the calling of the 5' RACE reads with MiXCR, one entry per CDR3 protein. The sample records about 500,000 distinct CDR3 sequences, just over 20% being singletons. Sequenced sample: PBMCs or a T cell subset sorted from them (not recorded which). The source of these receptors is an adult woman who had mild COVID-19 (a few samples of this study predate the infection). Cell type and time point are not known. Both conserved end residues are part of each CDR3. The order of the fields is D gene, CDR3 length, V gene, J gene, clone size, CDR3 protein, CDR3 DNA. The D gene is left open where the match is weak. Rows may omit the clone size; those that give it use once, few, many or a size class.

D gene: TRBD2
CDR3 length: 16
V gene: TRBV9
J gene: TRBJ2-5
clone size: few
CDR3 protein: CASSGGLAGGQETQYF
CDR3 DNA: TGTGCCAGCAGCGGGGGACTAGCGGGGGGTCAAGAGACCCAGTACTTC

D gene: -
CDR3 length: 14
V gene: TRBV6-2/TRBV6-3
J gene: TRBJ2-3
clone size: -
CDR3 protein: CASSYSASGDTQYF
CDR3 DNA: TGTGCCAGCAGTTATTCGGCCAGCGGAGATACGCAGTATTTT

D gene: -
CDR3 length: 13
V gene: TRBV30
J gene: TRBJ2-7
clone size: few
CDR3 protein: CAWSYGRNYEQYF
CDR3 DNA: TGTGCCTGGAGTTACGGCAGGAACTACGAGCAGTACTTC

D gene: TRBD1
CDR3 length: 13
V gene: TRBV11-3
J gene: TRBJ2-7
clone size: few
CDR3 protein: CASNPGQGYEQYF
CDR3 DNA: TGTGCCAGCAACCCGGGACAGGGGTACGAGCAGTACTTC

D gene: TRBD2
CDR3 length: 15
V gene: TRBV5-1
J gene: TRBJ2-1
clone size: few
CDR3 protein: CASSPTSGRGDEQFF
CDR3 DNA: TGCGCCAGCAGCCCGACTAGCGGGAGGGGCGATGAGCAGTTCTTC

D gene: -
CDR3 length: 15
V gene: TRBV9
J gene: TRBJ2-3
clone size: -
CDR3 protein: CASSVVAGVGDTQYF
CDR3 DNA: TGTGCCAGCAGCGTAGTGGCCGGAGTAGGGGATACGCAGTATTTT

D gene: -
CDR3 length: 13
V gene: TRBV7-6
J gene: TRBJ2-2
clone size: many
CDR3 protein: CASTGERTGELFF
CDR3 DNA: TGTGCCAGCACAGGGGAACGCACCGGGGAGCTGTTTTTT

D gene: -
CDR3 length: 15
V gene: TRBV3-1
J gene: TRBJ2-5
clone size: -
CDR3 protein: CASSHRWGSQETQYF
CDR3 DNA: TGTGCCAGCAGCCACCGTTGGGGAAGTCAAGAGACCCAGTACTTC

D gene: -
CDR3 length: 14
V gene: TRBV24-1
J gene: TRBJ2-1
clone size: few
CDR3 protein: CATSVEASEVEQFF
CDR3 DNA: TGTGCCACCAGTGTAGAGGCTAGCGAAGTGGAGCAGTTCTTC

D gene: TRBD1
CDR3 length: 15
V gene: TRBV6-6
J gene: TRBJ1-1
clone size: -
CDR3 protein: CASSSWTGMNTEAFF
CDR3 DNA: TGTGCCAGCAGTTCATGGACAGGGATGAACACTGAAGCTTTCTTT

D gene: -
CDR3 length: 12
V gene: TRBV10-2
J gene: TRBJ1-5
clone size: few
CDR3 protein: CASSETNQPQHF
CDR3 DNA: TGCGCCAGCAGTGAGACCAATCAGCCCCAGCATTTT

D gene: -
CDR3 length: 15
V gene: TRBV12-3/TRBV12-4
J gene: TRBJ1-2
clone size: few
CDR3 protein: CASRGSAGVGYGYTF
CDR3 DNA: TGTGCCAGCAGGGGATCGGCAGGGGTTGGCTATGGCTACACCTTC

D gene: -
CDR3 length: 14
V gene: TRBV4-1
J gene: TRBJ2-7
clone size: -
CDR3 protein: CASSQEGAAYEQYF
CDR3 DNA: TGCGCCAGCAGCCAAGAGGGGGCTGCCTACGAGCAGTACTTC

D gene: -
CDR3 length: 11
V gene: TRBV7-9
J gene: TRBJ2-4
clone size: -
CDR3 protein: CATGPKSIQYF
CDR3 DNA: TGTGCAACAGGGCCGAAGAGCATTCAGTACTTC

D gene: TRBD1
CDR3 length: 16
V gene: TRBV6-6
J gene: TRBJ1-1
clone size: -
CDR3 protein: CASSSGQGRMNTEAFF
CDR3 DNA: TGTGCCAGCAGTTCGGGACAGGGACGGATGAACACTGAAGCTTTCTTT

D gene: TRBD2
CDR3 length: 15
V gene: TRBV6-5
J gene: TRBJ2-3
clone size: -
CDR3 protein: CASSDGTSVADTQYF
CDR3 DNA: TGTGCCAGCAGTGACGGGACTAGCGTTGCAGATACGCAGTATTTT

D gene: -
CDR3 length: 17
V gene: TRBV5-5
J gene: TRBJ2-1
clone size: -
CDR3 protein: CASSLIYAGVAYNEQFF
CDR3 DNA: TGTGCCAGCAGCCTGATATACGCAGGGGTCGCCTACAATGAGCAGTTCTTC

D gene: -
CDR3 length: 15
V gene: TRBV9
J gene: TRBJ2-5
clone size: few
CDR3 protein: CASSVERACGETQYF
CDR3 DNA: TGTGCCAGCAGCGTAGAAAGGGCGTGTGGAGAGACCCAGTACTTC

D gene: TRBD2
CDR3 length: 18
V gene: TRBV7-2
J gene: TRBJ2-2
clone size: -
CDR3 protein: CASSLQWLAGENTGELFF
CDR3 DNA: TGTGCCAGCAGCTTACAGTGGCTAGCGGGGGAGAACACCGGGGAGCTGTTTTTT

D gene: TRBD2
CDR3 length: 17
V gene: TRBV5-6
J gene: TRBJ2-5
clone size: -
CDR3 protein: CASSPLGLAGMQETQYF
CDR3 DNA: TGTGCCAGCAGCCCCCTCGGACTAGCGGGTATGCAAGAGACCCAGTACTTC

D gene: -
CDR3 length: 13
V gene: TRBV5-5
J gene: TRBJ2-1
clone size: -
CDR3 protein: CASSSRRNNEQFF
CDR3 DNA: TGTGCCAGCAGCTCCCGACGCAACAATGAGCAGTTCTTC

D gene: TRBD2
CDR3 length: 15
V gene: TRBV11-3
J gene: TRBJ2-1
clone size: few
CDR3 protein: CASSYRLAGGPEQFF
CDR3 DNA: TGTGCCAGCAGCTATCGGCTAGCGGGAGGACCTGAGCAGTTCTTC

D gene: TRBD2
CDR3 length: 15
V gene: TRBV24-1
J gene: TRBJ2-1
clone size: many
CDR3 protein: CATSVAGGIRNEQFF
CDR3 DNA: TGTGCCACCAGTGTCGCGGGAGGGATCCGTAATGAGCAGTTCTTC

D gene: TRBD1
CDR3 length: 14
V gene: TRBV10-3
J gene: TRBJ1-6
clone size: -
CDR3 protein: CAISGTGGGSPLHF
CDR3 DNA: TGTGCCATCAGTGGGACAGGGGGAGGATCACCCCTCCACTTT

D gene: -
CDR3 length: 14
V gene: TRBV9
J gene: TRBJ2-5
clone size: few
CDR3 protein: CASSPRGGTETQYF
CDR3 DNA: TGTGCCAGCAGCCCCCGCGGTGGGACGGAGACCCAGTACTTC

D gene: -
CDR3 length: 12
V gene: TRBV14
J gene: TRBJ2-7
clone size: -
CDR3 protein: CASRGPGLEQYF
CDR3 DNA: TGTGCCAGCAGGGGCCCGGGGCTCGAGCAGTACTTC

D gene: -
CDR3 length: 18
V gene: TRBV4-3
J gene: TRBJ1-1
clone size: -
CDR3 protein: CASSQDGWVSSSNTEAFF
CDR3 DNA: TGCGCCAGCAGCCAAGATGGTTGGGTGAGCTCCTCGAACACTGAAGCTTTCTTT

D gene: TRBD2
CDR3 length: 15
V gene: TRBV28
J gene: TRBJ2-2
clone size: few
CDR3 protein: CASTTSGSSGGELFF
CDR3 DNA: TGTGCCAGCACGACTAGCGGGAGTAGTGGCGGGGAGCTGTTTTTT

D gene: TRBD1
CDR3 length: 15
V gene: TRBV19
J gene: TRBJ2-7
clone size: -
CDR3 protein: CASSISDRGRGEQYF
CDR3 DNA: TGTGCCAGTAGTATCTCCGACAGGGGCCGGGGGGAGCAGTACTTC